This TCR beta chain was sequenced for a study of shared clonotypes between healthy human individuals. This clone was found once. What it recognizes is unknown. This same CDR3 is encoded by further DNA sequences in the sample. Study-wide findings and caveats: Naive subsets typically showed greater estimated richness than memory subsets.

This table comes from immunoSEQ multiplex PCR, and its TCRdb copy is limited to in-frame clones, with some not included. Of around 1.5 million clones listed, 95% to 99% are singletons. The V segment lost 5 bases and the J segment 4 bases; nucleotides outside the gene matches: 3. The CDR3 contains 13 residues. CDR1 and CDR2 from the germline V gene are LNHDA and SQIVND (reference sequence). This receptor was identified in a man younger than 40 in good health. V gene TRBV19 combines with J gene TRBJ1-1, with 8 bases that match TRBD1. The sample taken for sequencing was naive CD4+ T cells sorted from blood. Regarding subset: CD45RA+ positively selected. The CDR3 DNA reads TGTGCCAGTAGTTTAACAGGGGGCACTGAAGCTTTCTTT. Its translation is CASSLTGGTEAFF.